This T cell receptor beta chain was observed in a study of T-cell reconstitution after alpha-beta-depleted transplantation in children. Trimming took off 6 bases at V and 2 bases at J, with 11 bases between the two ends. This CDR3 region has 13 residues. This clonotype was counted many times. Its target is unknown. TCRbeta library construction was performed incorporating unique molecular identifiers. TCRdb called the PCR reads again in MiXCR, with one record for every CDR3 protein. The table shows 600,000 to 800,000 distinct CDR3 sequences, with around 12% occurring only once. Study outcomes and limitations: T cells produced anew were the main source of T-cell counts and diversity one year after transplant. The high TCRbeta diversity at day 60 in some patients came from surviving recipient T cells and thymic progenitors.

This sequence originates from a girl aged 2-15 years with congenital amegakaryocytic thrombocytopenia, due to receive a stem cell transplant. The starting material was PBMCs, obtained before TCRalphabeta/CD19-depleted stem cell transplant. The chain is built from TRBV12-3 or TRBV12-4 and TRBJ2-7, with D perhaps matching TRBD2 (5 bases). CDR3 DNA sequence: TGTGCCAGCAGGTCTGGACTCGCCTACGAGCAGTACTTC. As protein: CASRSGLAYEQYF.